This T cell receptor (beta chain) comes out of a study of cytomegalovirus exposure and HLA in healthy donors (dated by TCRdb to the late 2010s). At the level of the whole study: An earlier analysis of several hundred of the donors reported about 260 Gb of sequence data and 100 million to 120 million unique TCR beta sequences obtained from some 170 million T cells. High-throughput TCR immunosequencing, statistical association of individual TCRs with disease status, and machine learning were combined to predict cytomegalovirus infection status. Because of strong linkage in the cohort, a few DR-DQ haplotypes were treated as single units for association and clustering. Donor age, sex, ethnicity and CMV serostatus were compiled together with the repertoire data. The aim of the study was to test whether cataloging public T cell receptors could identify signatures of past pathogen exposure. An earlier analysis of 500 to 750 of the donors applied high-throughput TCR beta sequencing to assess whether each TCR beta V gene segment acted as functional or pseudogenic. Typing coverage differed by locus: A, B, C, DRB1 and DQB1 were typed in roughly 629-630 donors, DQA1 in 522, DPA1 in around 610, and DPB1 in roughly 470. Around 320 gigabases of sequencing data and around 87 million unique TCR sequences were included in an early release covering roughly 600 HLA-typed donors. Along with the approximately 700-subject first cohort, a separate validation cohort of around 110 different subjects was used. Using immunosequencing, the study profiled T cell repertoires from 666 subjects and related those repertoires to cytomegalovirus serostatus. In a later genetic analysis, genome-wide SNP genotypes for about three fifths of the 666 donors were used, and that subset was treated as a discovery cohort. Across approximately 420 genotyped donors of the cohort, an average of approximately 220,000 unique TCR beta nucleotide sequences per donor were sequenced, and roughly 17% of those sequences were non-productive. The later analysis used no new phenotypic data to find candidate immune exposures, relying instead on TCR beta sequences and their occurrence across donors. Of the roughly 420 genotyped donors, more than 75% were placed in the genetic ancestry cluster associated with self-reported Caucasian donors. All discovery cohort repertoires had been generated using a single sequencing platform. HLA typing included class I and class II loci at four-digit resolution. In a later analysis, previously published TCR beta repertoires from about 670 donors were re-analyzed and high-resolution HLA genotyping was added so that TCR occurrence patterns could be studied.

A note on this clone: It lacks a known antigen. Base quality data are lacking; no much larger clone is found one base away.

Libraries were prepared through the immunoSEQ multiplex PCR assay. A mixture of 60 forward primers for TCR Vbeta segments and 13 reverse primers for TCR Jbeta segments was used in the multiplex PCR. Amplification of the CDR3 region of rearranged TCR beta genes was performed with a multiplex PCR assay on genomic DNA. On the Illumina HiSeq System, the amplified TCR beta libraries were sequenced as 87-base-pair reads. In the source study's methods: Across the 670 or so repertoires, a later analysis counted approximately 75 million unique TCR beta chains, 9.5 million to 13 million of which were shared by at least two donors. Raw reads were error-corrected and collapsed into unique sequences by a nearest-neighbor algorithm in which closely related sequences were merged to remove PCR and sequencing errors. Alignment of CDR3 sequences to IMGT reference sequences was used to assign V, D and J gene segments. For a sequence to be retained, a match of at least six nucleotides was required to both a V gene segment and a J gene segment. Rearrangements were classified as productive when the CDR3 lacked stop codons and remained in frame with V and J, and all other rearrangements were classified as non-productive. Following IMGT convention, CDR3 was defined as the stretch from the second conserved V-encoded cysteine to the conserved J-encoded phenylalanine. The earlier analysis of roughly 590 of the donors excluded any sequence lacking an unambiguous match to a single V gene segment. In an earlier analysis of more than 500 of the donors, a V segment was called functional when productive rearrangements were above 56.7%, and segregating when the standard deviation between donors exceeded 5%. To diagnose cytomegalovirus status from the catalog of TCR beta chain sequences, a statistical classification framework was built. A later analysis assigned V and J genes by comparing TCR nucleotide sequences with IMGT/GENE-DB human TR gene sequences. In a later analysis, CDR3 sequences and most-parsimonious VDJ recombination scenarios were assigned using the TCRdist pipeline. A later analysis defined each TCR beta chain by its CDR3 amino acid sequence plus V-gene family, and excluded reads lacking a unique V-gene family. A later analysis removed 592 highly shared, low-generation-probability nucleotide sequences to deal with suspected cross-contamination and a sequencing artifact. For each public chain, a later analysis derived a clonal expansion index from normalized ranks of inferred template counts within each repertoire. In a later analysis, generation probabilities were computed with a VDJ recombination model fitted to out-of-frame rearrangements, and the resulting probabilities were checked against IGoR. In a later analysis, hypergeometric tests were used to score TCR-TCR, TCR-HLA and TCR-CMV co-occurrence, with a repertoire-size bias correction applied to TCR pairs. False discovery rates were estimated in a later analysis by permuting HLA or CMV assignments 20 times. In a later analysis, co-occurring TCRs were grouped with DBSCAN, and TCRdist sequence similarity was added when clustering was performed within HLA-allele-positive subsets. Repertoires with fewer than 30,000 or more than 120,000 public chains, plus five repertoires with anomalous nucleotide sharing, were excluded from co-occurrence clustering. What TCRdb holds here is the immuneACCESS table cut down to in-frame rearrangements. Part of the clones is not present; checked against another copy, under half of the missing clones reflect an unresolved V gene, and the others are unexplained. V and J calls and clone size are given by that table; D and trimming were obtained from the DNA. Present in this sample are over 65,000 clones, 75% of which were seen just once. Of the sample, roughly 2% falls within the top ten clones.

From the germline V gene (reference sequence), CDR1 is SEHNR and CDR2 is FQNEAQ. V trim: 4 bases; J trim: 3 bases; unmatched bases: 3. From its cysteine to its phenylalanine, the CDR3 spans 14 amino acids. Only the CDR3 portion is preserved as DNA: 42 bases, with reading frame beginning at the first base. The paper's findings and limits, for the study overall: V-gene and J-gene trimming of TCR beta chains was associated with a missense DCLRE1C variant in a later genetic analysis, and the association was replicated in an independent cohort. Some 16 rarely observed V segments, including chromosome 9 orphons, were excluded from the earlier analysis of 550 to 700 of the donors because counts were too low. In a later analysis, TCR association rates were found to vary across HLA loci, with the most associated TCRs seen for DRB1 alleles and the fewest for HLA-C alleles. In both the original and validation cohorts, the classifier was reported to diagnose cytomegalovirus status with high specificity and sensitivity. Assigning TCR associations to individual alleles was difficult when HLA alleles, especially DR and DQ, strongly co-occurred. In an earlier analysis of roughly 500 of the donors, most TCR beta V segments appeared in productive rearrangements about 87% or about 30% of the time, broadly matching IMGT annotations. Several of the top co-occurrence clusters appeared to be linked to parvovirus B19, influenza, CMV and Epstein-Barr virus, according to a later analysis. A further reported finding was that TCR beta sequences accurately predicted the HLA-A and HLA-B alleles for most subjects in the first cohort. In the study, around 150 TCR beta chains were listed as associated with cytomegalovirus. The only immune exposure information available for the cohort was CMV serostatus. Correlated functional status among segregating V segments might be attributable to linkage disequilibrium, but an unknown experimental factor could not be ruled out. In a later analysis, 16,951 TCR beta sequences were associated with specific HLA alleles at a false discovery rate of 0.05. The sequencing pipeline was judged likely to have produced a cluster of highly shared sequence variants as a technical artifact. Roughly uniform sequencing depth across donors was assumed in presence/absence analyses, although this assumption may not hold. In this cohort, only TCR beta chains were sequenced, and detectable features were limited by the absence of alpha or paired-chain data. According to a later genetic analysis, donors in an Asian-associated ancestry cluster had fewer N-insertions in productive TCRs than the roughly 670-donor mean. HLA typing was unavailable for some donors at each locus, so association tests used only the typed subset. In vitro tests confirmed that three of the cytomegalovirus-associated TCR beta chains recognize cytomegalovirus antigens. In a later analysis, HLA-associated TCR beta chains showed more clonal expansion and lower generation probabilities than non-associated chains that were equally common. The 87-base-pair reads could not distinguish some IMGT-functional V segments, including TRBV6-2 and TRBV6-3, so those segments were excluded. Across donors, most TCR sequences were observed very rarely, whereas some public TCRs were present in many individuals. The authors suggested that the approach could potentially be extended to other disease states and immunological phenotypes. According to a later analysis, most CMV-associated TCR beta chains appeared to be HLA-restricted, and the HLA associations seemed to be driven largely by CMV exposure.

The cohort was made up of roughly 670 healthy bone marrow donors. At the time of sampling, all cohort members were nominally healthy, though unrecorded immune exposures were likely present. The donor was CMV seronegative and was included in the group of 352 seronegative cohort members. A peripheral blood sample was collected from each donor, and TCR beta sequencing was performed on peripheral blood mononuclear cells. The Qiagen DNeasy Blood Extraction Kit was used to extract genomic DNA from the blood cell samples. This receptor was identified in a middle-aged man in good health and CMV-seronegative. The V gene is TRBV7-9 and the J gene is TRBJ1-1, with TRBD1 identical over 9 junction bases. Sequences were obtained from PBMCs. The DNA sequence is TGTGCCAGCAGCTCCCGGGACAGGGACACTGAAGCTTTCTTT. It is translated as CASSSRDRDTEAFF.